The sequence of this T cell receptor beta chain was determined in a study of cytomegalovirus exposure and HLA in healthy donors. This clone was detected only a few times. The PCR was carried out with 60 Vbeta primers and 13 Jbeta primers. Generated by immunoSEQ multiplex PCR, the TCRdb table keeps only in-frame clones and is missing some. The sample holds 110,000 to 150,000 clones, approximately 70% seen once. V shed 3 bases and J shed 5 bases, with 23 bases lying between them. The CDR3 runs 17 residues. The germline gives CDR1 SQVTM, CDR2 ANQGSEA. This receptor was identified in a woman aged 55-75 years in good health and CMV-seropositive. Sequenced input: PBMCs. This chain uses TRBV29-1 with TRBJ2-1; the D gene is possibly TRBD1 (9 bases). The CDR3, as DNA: TGCAGCGTTGATAGCCCCGGGGGGGACAGGGCCAACAATGAGCAGTTCTTC. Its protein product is CSVDSPGGDRANNEQFF.